One sample yielded the 23 T cell receptor beta chains listed below, sequenced in a study of CD8 T cells in Susac syndrome. RNA amounts of about 0.5 to 1 ug underwent reverse transcription with random hexamers. TCRdb recomputed calls from the immunoSEQ multiplex PCR reads with MiXCR, one row per CDR3 protein. The sample shows about 280,000 distinct CDR3 sequences, 70% to 90% of them seen only once. Sequencing input: CD8+ T cells from PBMCs. These TCRs come from a human donor with multiple sclerosis.

The V and J genes are TRBV7-9 and TRBJ2-7; 11 bases are a match to TRBD2. V lost 5 bases to trimming and J lost 1 base; unmatched junction nucleotides: 7. This CDR3 has 16 residues. The V gene's germline CDR1 is SEHNR and CDR2 FQNEAQ (reference sequence). Here the CDR3 DNA reads TGTGCCAGCAGCCCCGACCGGACTAGCGGGTCCTACGAGCAGTACTTC. Its translation: CASSPDRTSGSYEQYF. The full variable domain, rest sourced from reference TRBV7-9 and TRBJ2-7, is DTGVSQNPRHKITKRGQNVTFRCDPISEHNRLYWYRQTLGQGPEFLTYFQNEAQLEKSRLLSDRFSAERPKGSFSTLEIQRTEQGDSAMYLCASSPDRTSGSYEQYFGPGTRLTVT.

The chain employs TRBV7-2 and TRBJ1-1; D is uncertain. The CDR3 is 13 residues long. Trimming took off 1 base at V and 5 bases at J, with 8 bases between the two ends. Germline-derived CDR1 and CDR2 are SGHTA and FQGNSA. The DNA for the CDR3 is TGTGCCAGCAGCTTAGTAGGGCGGACTGAAGCTTTCTTT. Protein sequence: CASSLVGRTEAFF.

The chain recombines TRBV27 with TRBJ1-1; the match to TRBD1 covers 10 bases. This CDR3 contains 13 residues. V shed 5 bases and J 7 bases; nucleotides not matched to a gene: 4. Germline CDR1 MNHEY, CDR2 SMNVEV (reference sequence). DNA of the CDR3: TGTGCCAGCAGTATCGGACAGGGGGTTGAAGCTTTCTTT. Translation gives CASSIGQGVEAFF.

The genes are TRBV7-9 and TRBJ2-5; D gene unclear. Per the germline V gene, CDR1 is SEHNR and CDR2 is FQNEAQ (reference sequence). The CDR3 is made up of 14 amino acids. The V and J ends lost 5 bases and 3 bases respectively, with 13 bases between them. The CDR3 DNA follows: TGTGCCAGCAGCCCCACGGCTACAAAAGAGACCCAGTACTTC. It is translated as CASSPTATKETQYF.

V gene TRBV6-5 combines with J gene TRBJ2-2; tentative D call: TRBD1 (5 bases). The CDR3 spans 16 residues. The V and J ends lost 0 bases and 6 bases respectively, with 14 bases between them. CDR1 is MNHEY and CDR2 is SVGAGI in the germline V gene. CDR3 amino acids: CASSYSIGEQAGELFF. Written as DNA, the CDR3 is TGTGCCAGCAGTTACTCGATTGGGGAACAGGCCGGGGAGCTGTTTTTT.

The chain combines TRBV6-1 with TRBJ2-1; 8 nucleotides match TRBD1. CDR3 size: 15 residues. The V and J ends lost 6 bases and 10 bases, in that order; junction bases with no gene match: 14. CDR1 and CDR2 from the germline V gene are MNHNS and SASEGT. The CDR3 bases are TGTGCCAGCAGCCTCGGGACAGGCCGAGTAATGGAGCAGTTCTTC. It encodes CASSLGTGRVMEQFF.

The V call is TRBV5-5, the J call TRBJ2-1; tentative D call: TRBD2 (5 bases). CDR3 size: 15 residues. Germline values: CDR1 SGHKS, CDR2 YYEKEE (reference sequence). With 0 bases removed from V and 3 bases from J, the gap between germline ends came to 10 bases. The CDR3 region has the DNA TGTGCCAGCAGCTTGGGGAGGTCCGACTACAATGAGCAGTTCTTC. Translating it yields CASSLGRSDYNEQFF.

The chain couples TRBV20-1 to TRBJ1-2; D gene ambiguous. The CDR3 has 14 residues. The V gene's germline CDR1 is DFQATT and CDR2 SNEGSKA (reference sequence). The germline V and J ends were trimmed by 0 bases and 3 bases, with 11 bases remaining between them. The CDR3 sequence: CSARDHQAHYGYTF. The CDR3 DNA is TGCAGTGCTAGAGATCATCAGGCACACTATGGCTACACCTTC.

The chain carries TRBV3-1 and TRBJ2-3; D uncertain. This CDR3 spans 12 amino acids. V was trimmed by 7 bases and J by 2 bases, leaving 7 bases between them. Germline assignment: CDR1 LGHDT and CDR2 YNNKEL (reference sequence). CDR3 protein: CASTSNTDTQYF. As DNA, the CDR3 is TGTGCCAGCACGTCGAACACAGATACGCAGTATTTT.

This chain connects TRBV20-1 to TRBJ2-7; TRBD1 matches at 10 bases. The CDR3 is 16 residues long. Looked up from germline, CDR1 is DFQATT and CDR2 is SNEGSKA (reference sequence). J gave up 3 bases and V 6 bases, and 14 bases lay outside the gene matches. The CDR3 DNA is TGCAGTGCCAAAAACAGGGACAGGGGCTCACACTACGAGCAGTACTTC. This encodes CSAKNRDRGSHYEQYF.

The rearrangement joins TRBV5-1 to TRBJ2-7; the match to TRBD2 covers 9 bases. The J segment lost 2 bases and the V segment lost 3 bases, leaving 6 bases of the junction unmatched. The CDR3 runs to 15 residues. The germline gives CDR1 SGHRS, CDR2 YFSETQ. The CDR3 sequence is CASSWISGSAYEQYF. The CDR3 DNA reads as TGCGCCAGCAGCTGGATTAGCGGGAGCGCCTACGAGCAGTACTTC. The entire variable domain, with the rest obtained from reference TRBV5-1 and TRBJ2-7, is as follows: KAGVTQTPRYLIKTRGQQVTLSCSPISGHRSVSWYQQTPGQGLQFLFEYFSETQRNKGNFPGRFSGRQFSNSRSEMNVSTLELGDSALYLCASSWISGSAYEQYFGPGTRLTVT.

V gene TRBV2 combines with J gene TRBJ2-5; 7 bases are a match to TRBD2. The CDR3 contains 14 residues. Trimming cost V 6 bases and J 4 bases; bases outside gene matches: 8. CDR1 is SNHLY, CDR2 FYNNEI, per germline. CDR3: CASSDGASGETQYF. CDR3 in DNA: TGTGCCAGCAGCGATGGGGCTAGCGGAGAGACCCAGTACTTC. The variable domain in full, with the rest retrieved from reference TRBV2 and TRBJ2-5, is EPEVTQTPSHQVTQMGQEVILRCVPISNHLYFYWYRQILGQKVEFLVSFYNNEISEKSEIFDDQFSVERPDGSNFTLKIRSTKLEDSAMYFCASSDGASGETQYFGPGTRLLVL.

This clonotype was observed a single time. The chain is built from TRBV28 and TRBJ2-3, with TRBD1 matching 8 bases. Trimming took 5 bases from V and 1 from J; bases not matched to a gene: 8. The CDR3 consists of 16 residues. CDR1 and CDR2 from the germline V gene are MDHEN and SYDVKM. The CDR3 sequence is CASSTLTGDGTDTQYF. CDR3 nucleotides: TGTGCCAGCAGTACCCTGACAGGGGATGGCACAGATACGCAGTATTTT.

The chain couples TRBV12-3 or TRBV12-4 to TRBJ1-5, with unresolved D. The CDR3 totals 15 residues. V lost 4 bases and J lost 1, with 11 bases in between. The CDR3 nucleotides read TGTGCCAGCAGTTGGGGTAGGCAGAGCAATCAGCCCCAGCATTTT. Encoded protein: CASSWGRQSNQPQHF.

The chain has TRBV7-9 and TRBJ2-5; no definite D call. This CDR3 region has 13 residues. Germline V lookup: CDR1 SEHNR, CDR2 FQNEAQ (reference sequence). The germline V and J ends were trimmed by 4 bases and 1 base, with 7 bases remaining between them. CDR3: CASSWAPQETQYF. The CDR3 nucleotides read TGTGCCAGCAGCTGGGCGCCCCAAGAGACCCAGTACTTC.

In this sample, this clonotype turned up once. This chain connects TRBV5-1 to TRBJ2-6, with no clear D. The germline V and J ends were trimmed by 2 bases and 0 bases, with 15 bases remaining between them. The CDR3 covers 18 residues. Per germline, CDR1 SGHRS and CDR2 YFSETQ. The CDR3 loop is CASSFRAGSSSGANVLTF. The CDR3 DNA reads TGCGCCAGCAGCTTTAGGGCAGGCTCAAGCTCTGGGGCCAACGTCCTGACTTTC.

V usage is TRBV9 and J usage is TRBJ2-3; D is possibly TRBD1 (6 bases). The CDR3 is 16 residues long. V was trimmed by 4 bases and J by 0 bases, leaving 15 bases between them. Per the germline V gene, CDR1 is SGDLS and CDR2 is YYNGEE. CDR3 in DNA: TGTGCCAGCAGCCTCTGGCAGGGGCGCAGCACAGATACGCAGTATTTT. Translation gives CASSLWQGRSTDTQYF.

In its sample, this clonotype was seen once. The chain uses TRBV28 and TRBJ1-2; D is undetermined. Trimming removed 4 bases from V and 4 bases from J, with 10 bases in between. The length of the CDR3 is 13 residues. Germline loops: CDR1 MDHEN, CDR2 SYDVKM. The CDR3 DNA reads as TGTGCCAGCAGTTGGGTGGGCAGCTATGGCTACACCTTC. Translated: CASSWVGSYGYTF.

V gene TRBV20-1 combines with J gene TRBJ1-5; no reliable D call. Germline values: CDR1 DFQATT, CDR2 SNEGSKA (reference sequence). Trimming left V 3 bases short and J 3 bases short, with 12 bases between. This CDR3 contains 14 residues. The CDR3 coding sequence is TGCAGTGCTAGGGTTTTAAGGGCCAATCAGCCCCAGCATTTT. This codes for CSARVLRANQPQHF.

V gene TRBV2 combines with J gene TRBJ2-1; the D gene is possibly TRBD2 (5 bases). The germline V and J ends were trimmed by 8 bases and 4 bases, with 12 bases remaining between them. CDR3 length: 13 amino acids. Germline CDR1 and CDR2: SNHLY and FYNNEI. The CDR3 DNA reads as TGTGCCAGCTTAGCGAGACCTTACAATGAGCAGTTCTTC. Translation: CASLARPYNEQFF.

The chain links TRBV28 to TRBJ2-5, with TRBD2 matching 12 bases. This CDR3 contains 16 residues. Germline lookup yields CDR1 MDHEN and CDR2 SYDVKM. The V segment lost 5 bases and the J segment 2 bases; nucleotides outside the gene matches: 6. The CDR3 DNA reads TGTGCCAGCAGTCCCCCGGGACTAGCGGGTCAAGAGACCCAGTACTTC. Protein sequence: CASSPPGLAGQETQYF.

This rearrangement joins TRBV10-3 to TRBJ2-1; D not certain. V dropped 0 bases and J dropped 4 bases, with 4 bases sitting between them. Per germline, CDR1 ENHRY and CDR2 SYGVKD. The CDR3 consists of 13 residues. Written as DNA, the CDR3 is TGTGCCATCAGTGAGTCGGGTTACAATGAGCAGTTCTTC. Its translation: CAISESGYNEQFF.

The chain is built from TRBV28 and TRBJ2-7, with D possibly TRBD1 on 6 matching bases. Trimming took 3 bases from V and 1 from J, leaving 22 bases between them. Germline assignment: CDR1 MDHEN and CDR2 SYDVKM. The CDR3 is 18 residues long. The CDR3 DNA follows: TGTGCCAGCAGTTTTAACAGGGTTAGCCTACTAATGTCCTACGAGCAGTACTTC. It is translated as CASSFNRVSLLMSYEQYF.